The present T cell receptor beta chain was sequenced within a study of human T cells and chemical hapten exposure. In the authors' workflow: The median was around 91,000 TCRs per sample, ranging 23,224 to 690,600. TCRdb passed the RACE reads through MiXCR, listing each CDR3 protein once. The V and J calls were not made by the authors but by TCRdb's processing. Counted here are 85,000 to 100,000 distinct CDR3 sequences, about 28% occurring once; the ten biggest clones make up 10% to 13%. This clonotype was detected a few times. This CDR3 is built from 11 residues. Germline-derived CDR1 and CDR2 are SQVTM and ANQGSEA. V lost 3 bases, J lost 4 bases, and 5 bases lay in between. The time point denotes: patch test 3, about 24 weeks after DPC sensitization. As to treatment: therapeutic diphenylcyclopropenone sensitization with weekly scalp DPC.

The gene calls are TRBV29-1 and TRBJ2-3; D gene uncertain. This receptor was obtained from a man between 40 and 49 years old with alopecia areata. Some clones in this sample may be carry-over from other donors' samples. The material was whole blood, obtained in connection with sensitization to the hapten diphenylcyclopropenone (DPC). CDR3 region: CSVEVADTQYF. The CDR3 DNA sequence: TGCAGCGTTGAGGTGGCAGATACGCAGTATTTT.